This T cell receptor (beta chain) was profiled in a study of cytomegalovirus exposure and HLA in healthy donors. Study-wide findings and caveats: Among immune exposure information, only CMV serostatus was available. For cytomegalovirus status, the classifier reportedly gave diagnoses with high specificity and sensitivity. Overall, about 160 TCR beta chains were annotated as cytomegalovirus-associated.

PCR amplification relied on 60 Vbeta primers (plus 13 Jbeta primers). Assay used: immunoSEQ multiplex PCR; TCRdb lists only in-frame clones, some missing. The sample lists some 71,000 clones; 70% were seen once. Each donor's status was that of a healthy bone marrow donor. V shed 5 bases and J shed 6 bases, with 11 bases lying between them. CDR3 size: 13 residues. Per germline, CDR1 SGHAT and CDR2 FQNNGV. Turning to this clone: Its antigen is undetermined.

The clonotype comes from a woman between 45 and 60 years old in good health and CMV-seropositive. Sequenced input: PBMCs. The chain has TRBV11-2 and TRBJ2-1, with TRBD1 as a possible D gene (6 bases). The CDR3 reads CASSAGRGNEQFF. The CDR3 region has the DNA TGTGCCAGCAGCGCGGGCAGGGGCAATGAGCAGTTCTTC.